This TCR beta chain was captured in a study of CD8+CD57+ T cells in acquired aplastic anemia listed by TCRdb under 2018. General notes on the study: DNA extracted from sorted CD4+ and CD8+ cells had a mean of around 3.3 ug, with a range of roughly 0.18 to 27.4 ug. A CD8+CD57+ expansion meant a frequency higher than the mean frequency seen in healthy subjects. Overall study outcomes, separate from this receptor: No significant difference in CD8+ Simpson's diversity was found between patients and healthy controls (P=0.060). Twenty-nine CD8+ CDR3 sequences were shared between patients and controls but appeared highly expressed in patients and within their immunodominant clones.

From the cysteine up to the phenylalanine, the CDR3 has a length of 15 residues. The retained sequence is limited to the CDR3, 45 bases, with the frame set at the first base. The germline V gene gives CDR1 as SGHTA and CDR2 as FQGTGA. The V end loses 5 bases and the J end loses 7 bases, and a stretch of 20 bases separates them. Genomic DNA was used as template for profiling of TCR beta VDJ combinations and CDR3 sequences. An Illumina HiSeq 2000 was used for TCR repertoire sequencing. Per the original workflow: Repertoire assessment relied on Simpson's diversity index, CDR3 size and DJ length profiles, and TRBV/TRBJ rearrangement plots. The most abundant DNA sequence in the deep sequencing data was taken as the immunodominant clone. CDR3 amino acid sequences were screened for sharing across subjects and compared with published repertoires and the VDJdb database. The public reads were quality trimmed at Q25 with fastp and then assembled into clones with MiXCR by TCRdb, keeping productive beta chains. Entries that share a CDR3 protein sequence are merged under the most common genes and DNA. TCRdb's processing, not the authors' own work, is the source of the V and J calls. This sample has a few hundred thousand distinct CDR3 sequences in its table, and under 55% of those were observed once. The ten largest clonotypes hold 20% of the sample.

The patients picked for sequencing were ones in whom flow cytometry had shown an expansion of CD8+CD57+ cells. Severe acquired aplastic anemia was diagnosed in all patients according to International Study of Aplastic Anemia and Agranulocytosis and Camitta criteria. At the time blood was sampled, none of the patients had received any therapy. In this study, sorted CD4+ and CD8+ T cells from the blood of healthy subjects and of severe aplastic anemia patients had their TCR repertoires deep-sequenced. Patients were enrolled under clinicaltrials.gov protocols 00001620, 01623167, 00001397, 00071045, 00081523 and 00961064 in the USA. Ficoll-Paque density gradient centrifugation was used to isolate peripheral blood mononuclear cells. Before DNA extraction, CD4+ and CD8+ T cells were sorted by FACS or by magnetic beads. Points on this clonotype: The target of this receptor is not known. Within one base of it there is no much larger clone, and no base qualities were kept.

This receptor was obtained from a human donor with aplastic anemia. This chain is built from TRBV7-3 and TRBJ1-1; the best D guess is TRBD1, with 5 bases matching. The sample was sorted CD4+, CD8+, or CD8+CD57+ T cells (not recorded which) from PBMCs. The DNA reads as follows: TGTGCCAGCAGCGTAAACCGGACCCTGAGGGGTGAAGCTTTCTTT. It codes for CASSVNRTLRGEAFF.